The 31 T cell receptor beta chains below were found in one sample sequenced in a study of shared clonotypes between healthy human individuals. Sequencing used immunoSEQ multiplex PCR; TCRdb keeps in-frame clones, though not all of them. The sample includes 2 million to 2.5 million clones, approximately 93% of them seen just once. Sequences were obtained from naive CD4+ T cells from PBMCs. Described subset: CD45RA+ positively selected. These receptors all stem from a man aged 18 to 29 in good health. Some clones in this sample may be carry-over from other donors' samples.

V and J are TRBV18 and TRBJ1-2; 12 nucleotides line up with TRBD1. The trim removed 2 bases at V and 6 bases at J, leaving 7 bases unmatched. This CDR3 has 16 residues. Germline V gives CDR1 KGHSH, CDR2 LQKENI. The CDR3 nucleotides read TGTGCCAGCTCACCAACCGAGGGACAGGGGGCGCATGGCTACACCTTC. It is translated as CASSPTEGQGAHGYTF.

As DNA, the CDR3 is TGTGCCTGGAGTGTACGGCGGGGGCTTGAAGCTTTCTTT. It encodes CAWSVRRGLEAFF. The J gene is TRBJ1-1, the V gene TRBV30; TRBD1 might be the D (6 bases). V lost 0 bases and J 7 bases, leaving 12 bases between the germline ends. CDR1 is GTSNPN and CDR2 is SVGIG in the germline V gene (reference sequence). The CDR3 length is 13 residues. Full variable domain (outside the CDR3, taken from reference TRBV30 and TRBJ1-1): SQTIHQWPATLVQPVGSPLSLECTVEGTSNPNLYWYRQAAGRGLQLLFYSVGIGQISSEVPQNLSASRPQDRQFILSSKKLLLSDSGFYLCAWSVRRGLEAFFGQGTRLTVV.

The chain is built from TRBV6-7 and TRBJ1-3; D may be TRBD1 (5 bases). TRBV6-7 is reported as an ORF; its role is uncertain. The CDR3 loop spans 14 amino acids. The V and J ends lost 8 bases and 3 bases respectively, with 14 bases between them. CDR3 amino acids: CASGEDTSGNTIYF. CDR3 coding DNA: TGTGCCAGCGGGGAGGACACAAGTGGAAACACCATATATTTT.

The chain combines TRBV7-9 with TRBJ2-7, with TRBD2 matching 13 bases. Germline V CDR1 and CDR2: SEHNR, FQNEAQ (reference sequence). CDR3 length: 16 amino acids. The trim removed 3 bases at V and 2 bases at J, leaving 4 bases unmatched. The CDR3 DNA reads as TGTGCCAGCAGCTTTGGACTAGCGGGAGAGCCCTACGAGCAGTACTTC. This encodes CASSFGLAGEPYEQYF.

The chain employs TRBV6-6 and TRBJ1-2, with 7 positions matching TRBD1. Per the germline V gene, CDR1 is MNHNY and CDR2 is SVGAGI (reference sequence). V dropped 6 bases and J dropped 3; count of bases not matched to a gene: 7. There are 14 residues in the CDR3. Here the CDR3 reads CASRKTGTHYGYTF. CDR3 DNA sequence: TGTGCCAGCAGAAAGACAGGGACACACTATGGCTACACCTTC.

The chain has TRBV15 and TRBJ2-2; D call uncertain. Looked up from germline, CDR1 is LNHNV and CDR2 is YYDKDF (reference sequence). The CDR3 totals 14 residues. V was clipped by 10 bases and J by 4 bases, with 16 bases between them. The DNA of the CDR3 is TGTGCCATCTCGACTGGTCCTTTCACCGGGGAGCTGTTTTTT. Amino acid sequence: CAISTGPFTGELFF.

V and J are TRBV9 and TRBJ1-2; maybe TRBD1 (5 bases). The V gene's germline CDR1 is SGDLS and CDR2 YYNGEE. This CDR3 has 13 residues. Trimming pared 3 bases from V and 5 bases from J, leaving 11 bases between. This CDR3 reads CASSARQHYGYTF. The CDR3 region has the DNA TGTGCCAGCAGCGCCAGACAGCATTATGGCTACACCTTC.

The genes are TRBV7-9 and TRBJ1-1, with D tentatively TRBD1 (5 bases). V was cut by 4 bases and J by 3 bases, with 15 bases left in between. The CDR3 extends over 15 amino acids. Germline V gives CDR1 SEHNR, CDR2 FQNEAQ (reference sequence). The CDR3 loop reads CASSYGTPTYTEAFF. DNA for the CDR3: TGTGCCAGCAGCTACGGGACCCCAACCTACACTGAAGCTTTCTTT.

This CDR3 reads CAISESPANRRSNYGYTF. DNA for the CDR3: TGTGCCATCAGTGAGTCCCCGGCGAACAGGAGATCGAACTATGGCTACACCTTC. The V gene is TRBV10-3, the J gene TRBJ1-2, with D perhaps TRBD1 (5 bases). The V end lost 0 bases, the J end lost 2 bases, and 19 bases lay between the germline ends. This CDR3 contains 18 residues. Looked up from germline, CDR1 is ENHRY and CDR2 is SYGVKD.

Here the CDR3 reads CASSEAQHYQETQYF. In DNA, the CDR3 is TGTGCCAGCAGTGAAGCCCAGCATTATCAAGAGACCCAGTACTTC. The chain is built from TRBV6-1 and TRBJ2-5, with D hard to call. Germline CDR1 is MNHNS and CDR2 is SASEGT. The ends were cut back, 0 bases at V and 2 bases at J, with 10 bases in the middle. The length of the CDR3 is 15 residues.

The CDR3 here is CASSLQGQGKTDTQYF. DNA of the CDR3: TGTGCCAGCAGTTTACAGGGACAGGGAAAAACAGATACGCAGTATTTT. The chain combines TRBV28 with TRBJ2-3; TRBD1 aligns across 9 bases. In germline, CDR1 is MDHEN, CDR2 SYDVKM. This CDR3 is 16 amino acids long. The V segment lost 2 bases and the J segment 3 bases; nucleotides outside the gene matches: 6.

The V and J genes are TRBV28 and TRBJ1-4; D is perhaps TRBD1 (5 bases). V gave up 6 bases and J gave up 5 bases, with 10 bases separating them. Germline CDR1 reads MDHEN; CDR2 reads SYDVKM. This CDR3 comprises 13 residues. CDR3 DNA sequence: TGTGCCAGCAGGCCTCAGGGAAATGAAAAACTGTTTTTT. As protein: CASRPQGNEKLFF.

Notes on this clone: The same CDR3 is also encoded by other DNA sequences in this sample. J is TRBJ2-2 and V is TRBV25-1; maybe TRBD1 (6 bases). Trimming took 2 bases from V and 5 from J, leaving 6 bases between them. This CDR3 has 13 residues. Looked up from germline, CDR1 is MGHDK and CDR2 is SYGVNS. CDR3 sequence (DNA): TGTGCCAGCAGTGAAAGGGGGACCGGGGAGCTGTTTTTT. Its protein product is CASSERGTGELFF.

The chain joins TRBV28 to TRBJ2-7; D possibly corresponds to TRBD2 (5 bases). The length of the CDR3 is 15 residues. The V gene's germline CDR1 is MDHEN and CDR2 SYDVKM. V was clipped by 8 bases and J by 1 base, with 18 bases between them. DNA for the CDR3: TGTGCCAGCCTCCCCTCGGGATCCACTTCCTACGAGCAGTACTTC. It encodes CASLPSGSTSYEQYF.

The rearrangement uses TRBV7-2 and TRBJ2-1, with D unresolved. V was shortened by 5 bases and J by 7 bases, with 24 bases between the two germline ends. Germline CDR1 and CDR2: SGHTA and FQGNSA. CDR3 length: 17 amino acids. Here the CDR3 DNA reads TGTGCCAGCAGCCTCGGTTTTGGGCGCCTGCGCGGTAATGAGCAGTTCTTC. Encoded protein: CASSLGFGRLRGNEQFF.

The gene calls are TRBV6-1 and TRBJ2-5, with 7 bases lining up with TRBD1. Germline CDR1 MNHNS, CDR2 SASEGT. The CDR3 has 14 amino acids. J was trimmed by 5 bases and V by 4 bases; bases with no gene match: 7. The chain's CDR3 is CASSARQGIETQYF. The DNA of the CDR3 is TGTGCCAGCAGTGCCCGACAGGGTATCGAGACCCAGTACTTC.

This clone was found once. V and J are TRBV5-1 and TRBJ1-2; D is unresolved. Germline values: CDR1 SGHRS, CDR2 YFSETQ. The length of the CDR3 is 15 residues. Trimming took 2 bases from V and 1 from J, leaving 12 bases between them. CDR3: CASSFGGVINYGYTF. The CDR3 nucleotides are TGCGCCAGCAGCTTTGGAGGCGTCATTAACTATGGCTACACCTTC. The whole variable domain, filled in from reference TRBV5-1 and TRBJ1-2, reads KAGVTQTPRYLIKTRGQQVTLSCSPISGHRSVSWYQQTPGQGLQFLFEYFSETQRNKGNFPGRFSGRQFSNSRSEMNVSTLELGDSALYLCASSFGGVINYGYTFGSGTRLTVV.

The J gene is TRBJ1-3, the V gene TRBV25-1, with a possible D match to TRBD1 (5 bases). CDR3 length: 12 residues. The V gene's germline CDR1 is MGHDK and CDR2 SYGVNS. V lost 6 bases and J 7 bases, leaving 10 bases between the germline ends. The DNA for the CDR3 is TGTGCCAGCAGGGACATGAGGAACACCATATATTTT. It encodes CASRDMRNTIYF.

The chain links TRBV2 to TRBJ2-5; 7 bases line up with TRBD2. The V gene end was trimmed by 4 bases and the J gene end by 4 bases; junction bases not matched to a gene: 3. The CDR3 is 13 residues long. Per the germline V gene, CDR1 is SNHLY and CDR2 is FYNNEI. CDR3 coding DNA: TGTGCCAGCAGTGTCGTAGCGGGAGAGACCCAGTACTTC. This encodes CASSVVAGETQYF.

This clone was counted a single time. Other DNA sequences of this sample code for an identical CDR3. The J gene is TRBJ2-1, the V gene TRBV9; D is possibly TRBD2 (6 bases). Looked up from germline, CDR1 is SGDLS and CDR2 is YYNGEE. CDR3 length: 15 amino acids. Trimming pared 0 bases from V and 4 bases from J, leaving 11 bases between. The CDR3 DNA reads as TGTGCCAGCAGCGTAGGAGGAGGGGTATACAATGAGCAGTTCTTC. As protein: CASSVGGGVYNEQFF. Looking up the rest from reference TRBV9 and TRBJ2-1 gives the full variable domain: DSGVTQTPKHLITATGQRVTLRCSPRSGDLSVYWYQQSLDQGLQFLIQYYNGEERAKGNILERFSAQQFPDLHSELNLSSLELGDSALYFCASSVGGGVYNEQFFGPGTRLTVL.

This chain connects TRBV5-6 to TRBJ1-1; 11 nucleotides match TRBD1. With 4 bases clipped from V and 5 bases from J, the junction kept 10 bases outside the gene matches. CDR1 is SGHDT and CDR2 is YYEEEE in the germline V gene. The CDR3 sequence is 16 residues long. The CDR3 region has the DNA TGTGCCAGCAGCCCGAGGACAGGGGGCTCAGGAACTGAAGCTTTCTTT. Its protein is CASSPRTGGSGTEAFF.

J is TRBJ1-1 and V is TRBV29-1, with a tentative D call TRBD1 (5 bases). CDR3 length equals 12 residues. CDR1 is SQVTM, CDR2 ANQGSEA, per germline. Trimming took off 3 bases at V and 6 bases at J, with 11 bases between the two ends. In DNA, the CDR3 is TGCAGCGTTGAGTCAGGGAGTGCTGAAGCTTTCTTT. Protein: CSVESGSAEAFF.

The chain is built from TRBV5-4 and TRBJ1-1; weak D call: TRBD1 (5 bases). The CDR3 is made up of 14 amino acids. From germline, CDR1 is SGHNT and CDR2 YYREEE (reference sequence). The ends were cut back, 0 bases at V and 4 bases at J, with 10 bases in the middle. CDR3 loop: CASSLGGPVTEAFF. The CDR3 DNA sequence: TGTGCCAGCAGCTTGGGGGGACCGGTCACTGAAGCTTTCTTT.

This clone was counted a single time. This sequence joins TRBV7-8 and TRBJ2-1; 9 bases fit TRBD2. V was clipped by 5 bases and J by 10 bases; unmatched bases: 6. Germline V lookup: CDR1 SGHVS, CDR2 FQNEAQ. This CDR3 is built from 13 residues. The CDR3 is CASSLSGRSEQFF. The CDR3 region has the DNA TGTGCCAGCAGCCTCAGCGGGAGGAGCGAGCAGTTCTTC.

In this sample, this clone turned up once. This chain links TRBV18 with TRBJ2-1; D is undetermined. Germline CDR1 is KGHSH and CDR2 is LQKENI. The CDR3 consists of 15 residues. Between the trimmed V and J ends, which lost 0 bases and 4 bases, there was a span of 10 bases. CDR3 nucleotide sequence: TGTGCCAGCTCACCACCGAGCGTTCGTTACAATGAGCAGTTCTTC. Its protein product is CASSPPSVRYNEQFF.

This clone was counted a single time. The rearrangement uses TRBV6-5 and TRBJ1-6; D remains ambiguous. The germline V and J ends were trimmed by 4 bases and 12 bases, with 16 bases remaining between them. In germline, CDR1 is MNHEY, CDR2 SVGAGI. The length of the CDR3 is 14 residues. CDR3 sequence reads: CASSSADKGLPLHF. In nucleotides, the CDR3 is TGTGCCAGCAGTTCGGCCGACAAAGGGCTACCCCTCCACTTT.

The chain carries TRBV9 and TRBJ2-5; 7 bases fit TRBD1. J was trimmed by 3 bases and V by 4 bases; bases with no gene match: 3. CDR1 and CDR2 from the germline V gene are SGDLS and YYNGEE. The CDR3 is 13 residues long. Here the CDR3 reads CASSKGQEETQYF. The DNA of the CDR3 is TGTGCCAGCAGCAAAGGACAGGAAGAGACCCAGTACTTC.

V gene TRBV14 combines with J gene TRBJ2-7; TRBD2 matches 7 bases. The germline V gene encodes CDR1 SGHDN and CDR2 FVKESK. This CDR3 has 14 amino acids. The V gene end was trimmed by 4 bases and the J gene end by 5 bases; junction bases not matched to a gene: 8. The CDR3 DNA sequence: TGTGCCAGCAGCCGTTTTCAAGGGAGGGACGAGCAGTACTTC. Protein product: CASSRFQGRDEQYF.

This chain uses TRBV27 with TRBJ2-3, with 7 bases fitting TRBD2. This CDR3 has 14 residues. Germline V gives CDR1 MNHEY, CDR2 SMNVEV (reference sequence). After removal of 8 bases from V and 5 bases from J, the junction contained 10 bases not matched to a gene. Here the CDR3 reads CASSGLPSGDTQYF. The CDR3 DNA reads TGTGCCAGCTCGGGACTACCCTCCGGAGATACGCAGTATTTT.

This chain uses TRBV6-1 with TRBJ2-1, with D tentatively TRBD2 (7 bases). CDR3 length equals 15 residues. V lost 6 bases and J lost 7, with 19 bases in between. Germline CDR1 and CDR2: MNHNS and SASEGT. CDR3 coding DNA: TGTGCCAGCAGAAAGCGGGACATCTTTGGGAATGAGCAGTTCTTC. Translating gives CASRKRDIFGNEQFF.

This chain links TRBV2 with TRBJ2-3, with D maybe TRBD2 (5 bases). This CDR3 is built from 13 residues. The germline gives CDR1 SNHLY, CDR2 FYNNEI. Deletions cut 8 bases from V and 1 base from J, with 10 bases between. CDR3 nucleotides: TGTGCCAGCCAAGAGGGCGGCACAGATACGCAGTATTTT. The encoded protein is CASQEGGTDTQYF.